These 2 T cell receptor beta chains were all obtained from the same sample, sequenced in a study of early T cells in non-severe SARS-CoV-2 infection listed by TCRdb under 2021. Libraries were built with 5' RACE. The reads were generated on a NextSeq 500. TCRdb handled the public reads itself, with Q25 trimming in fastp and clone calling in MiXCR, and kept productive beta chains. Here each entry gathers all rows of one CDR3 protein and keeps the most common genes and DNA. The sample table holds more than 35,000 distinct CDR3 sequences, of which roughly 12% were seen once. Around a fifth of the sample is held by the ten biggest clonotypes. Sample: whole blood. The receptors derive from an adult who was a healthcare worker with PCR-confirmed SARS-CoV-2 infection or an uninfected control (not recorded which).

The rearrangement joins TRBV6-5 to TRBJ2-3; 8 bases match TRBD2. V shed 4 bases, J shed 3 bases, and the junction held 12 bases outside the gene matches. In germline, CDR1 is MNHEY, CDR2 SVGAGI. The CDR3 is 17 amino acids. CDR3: CASSSPGGPFVTDTQYF. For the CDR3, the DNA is TGTGCCAGCAGTTCCCCGGGAGGGCCTTTTGTGACAGATACGCAGTATTTT.

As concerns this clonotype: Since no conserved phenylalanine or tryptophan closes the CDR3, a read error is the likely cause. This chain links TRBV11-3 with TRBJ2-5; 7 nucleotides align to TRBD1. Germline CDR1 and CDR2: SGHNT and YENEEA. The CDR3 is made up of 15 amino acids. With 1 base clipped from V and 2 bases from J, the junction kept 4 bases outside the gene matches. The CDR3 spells CASSLGDRVQETQYS. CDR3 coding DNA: TGTGCCAGCAGCTTAGGAGACAGGGTACAAGAGACCCAGTACTCC.